A selection of T cell receptor beta chains follows, all from one sample in a study of regulatory T cells in long-lasting Graves disease. TCRdb reprocessed the multiplex PCR reads with MiXCR, giving one entry per CDR3 protein. There are about 290,000 distinct CDR3 sequences in the sample; 22% occur only once, and more than 55% lies in the top ten. This material consisted of peripheral blood mononuclear cells (PBMCs), taken when the disease was refractory, from a patient treated with antithyroid drugs. These receptors all come from a female donor with Graves disease. CDR3s include the opening cysteine and the closing phenylalanine or tryptophan. A D gene is named only where the DNA matches it firmly. Clone sizes are given selectively: once, few, many, or a class where the clone is expanded.

J gene | D gene | V gene | clone size | CDR3 DNA | CDR3 protein
TRBJ1-2 | . | TRBV28 | many | TGTGCCACGGTGACAGGAGCTAACTATGGCTACACCTTC | CATVTGANYGYTF
TRBJ2-5 | . | TRBV29-1 | few | TGCAGCGTTGAGACGCCCTGGGGGCAGTTAGAGACCCAGTACTTC | CSVETPWGQLETQYF
TRBJ2-5 | . | TRBV18 | few | TGTGCCAGCTCACCACCGCCGGGGAGAAGGGAGACCCAGTACTTC | CASSPPPGRRETQYF
TRBJ1-1 | . | TRBV10-2 | many | TGCGCCAGCAGTGAGGGGGGAGGGACTGAAGCTTTCTTT | CASSEGGGTEAFF
TRBJ2-2 | TRBD1 | TRBV6-2/TRBV6-3 | . | TGTGCCAGCAGCCCCACAGGGGTTTACACCGGGGAGCTGTTTTTT | CASSPTGVYTGELFF
TRBJ1-3 | TRBD1 | TRBV6-1 | . | TGTGCCAGCAGTCCCGGGACAGGAAGAAACACCATATATTTT | CASSPGTGRNTIYF
TRBJ2-7 | . | TRBV12-3/TRBV12-4 | many | TGTGCCAGCAGTCGATCACCGGACCAACCCTACGAGCAGTACTTC | CASSRSPDQPYEQYF
TRBJ1-2 | . | TRBV28 | many | TGTGCCAGCAAAATACAGGGTAACGGCTATGGCTACACCTTC | CASKIQGNGYGYTF
TRBJ1-1 | . | TRBV3-1 | . | TGTGCCAGCAGCCAAGATCCTGACTCCGCCATGTGGAACACTGAAGCTTTCTTT | CASSQDPDSAMWNTEAFF
TRBJ1-6 | . | TRBV11-2 | many | TGTGCCAGCAGCTCGGACCGAAATAATTCACCCCTCCACTTT | CASSSDRNNSPLHF
TRBJ1-2 | . | TRBV3-1 | many | TGTGCCAGCAGCCAAGGGACAGTGATTGGCTATGGCTACACCTTC | CASSQGTVIGYGYTF
TRBJ1-2 | TRBD1 | TRBV7-9 | . | TGTGCCAGCAGCTACGGGACAGCACCCTATGGCTACACCTTC | CASSYGTAPYGYTF
TRBJ2-1 | . | TRBV7-2 | . | TGTGCCAGCAGCCCCATGTCCGGGTTCAGTGAGCAGTTCTTC | CASSPMSGFSEQFF
TRBJ2-1 | TRBD2 | TRBV30 | . | TGTGCCTGGGATAGCGGGAGCTCCTACAATGAGCAGTTCTTC | CAWDSGSSYNEQFF
TRBJ1-2 | . | TRBV30 | . | TGTGCCTGGAGTGTACAGAGAATCGATGGCTACACCTTC | CAWSVQRIDGYTF
TRBJ1-2 | TRBD1 | TRBV11-2 | many | TGTGCCAGCAGCTTAGCGGGACAGGGAATTTATGGCTACACCTTC | CASSLAGQGIYGYTF
TRBJ2-7 | TRBD1 | TRBV6-5 | few | TGTGCCAGCAGTTATCTGGGACAGGGCCCTCTTACAGCCTACGAGCAGTACTTC | CASSYLGQGPLTAYEQYF
TRBJ1-4 | . | TRBV28 | many | TGTGCCAGCAGTTTCCGGGCCACCGACCTTGTTAATGAAAAACTGTTTTTT | CASSFRATDLVNEKLFF
TRBJ1-1 | TRBD1 | TRBV5-1 | . | TGCGCCAGCAGCCTCGACAGGGGCATGAACACTGAAGCTTTCTTT | CASSLDRGMNTEAFF
TRBJ2-1 | TRBD2 | TRBV29-1 | few | TGCGGCGGGAGAGGGAATAATGAGCAGTTCTTC | CGGRGNNEQFF
TRBJ2-7 | . | TRBV4-1 | few | TGCGCCAGCAGCCAAGATAGTCGGGGGGCCCCCTACGAGCAGTACTTC | CASSQDSRGAPYEQYF
TRBJ2-3 | . | TRBV7-2 | . | TGTGCCAGCAGCTCGAGCTTAGCGGCTAGCACAGATACGCAGTATTTT | CASSSSLAASTDTQYF
TRBJ2-5 | TRBD1 | TRBV19 | . | TGTGCCAGTAGTATAGGGACAGGGATACAAGAGACCCAGTACTTC | CASSIGTGIQETQYF
TRBJ1-1 | TRBD1 | TRBV6-1 | many | TGTGCCAGCAACAGGGGGGAAAGGAGGGGGAGTGAAGCTTTCTTT | CASNRGERRGSEAFF
TRBJ1-5 | . | TRBV29-1 | few | TGCAGCGTTGGCCCTGAAATCAATCAGCCCCAGCATTTT | CSVGPEINQPQHF
TRBJ2-1 | TRBD2 | TRBV7-3 | once | TGTGCCAGCAGCTCGGGACTAGCGGGTGATATTGTACATGAGCAGTTCTTC | CASSSGLAGDIVHEQFF
TRBJ1-5 | . | TRBV7-2 | many | TGTGCCAGCAGCGCTCGATATAGCAATCAGCCCCAGCATTTT | CASSARYSNQPQHF
TRBJ2-7 | . | TRBV29-1 | . | TGCAGCGTTAGTGTTGCAGGAGTGTACGAGCAGTACTTC | CSVSVAGVYEQYF
TRBJ1-4 | . | TRBV4-3 | few | TGCGCCAGCAGCCTCTTCGGGGGCGGCGTGGGTGAAAAACTGTTTTTT | CASSLFGGGVGEKLFF
TRBJ1-4 | . | TRBV28 | many | TGTGCCAGCAACGGAAGGGGTCGGGGAGAAAAACTGTTTTTT | CASNGRGRGEKLFF
TRBJ1-1 | . | TRBV4-1 | . | TGCGCCAGCAGCCATCGCCGGGGGCCGGCGGGGACTGAAGCTTTCTTT | CASSHRRGPAGTEAFF
TRBJ2-5 | . | TRBV7-9 | . | TGTGCCAGCAGCCACCCCACCGTCCAAGAGACCCAGTACTTC | CASSHPTVQETQYF
TRBJ1-4 | . | TRBV15 | few | TGTGCCACCAGCACAGGGCGGGGGACAACTAATGAAAAACTGTTTTTT | CATSTGRGTTNEKLFF
TRBJ1-1 | TRBD1 | TRBV5-6 | few | TGTGCCAGCAGCCCCAGGGGGCGATTGTCTTCTGAAGCTTTCTTT | CASSPRGRLSSEAFF
TRBJ2-2 | . | TRBV18 | . | TGTGCCAGCTCACCGCAGGAGAACACCGGGGAGCTGTTTTTT | CASSPQENTGELFF
TRBJ2-3 | . | TRBV11-2 | . | TGTGCCAGCAGGAGAACAGACACAGATACGCAGTATTTT | CASRRTDTDTQYF
TRBJ1-1 | . | TRBV15 | many | TGTGCCACCACGGGGAACACTGAAGCTTTCTTT | CATTGNTEAFF
TRBJ1-5 | TRBD1 | TRBV20-1 | . | TGCAGTGCTAGAGGGGACAGGGGTCGGGGTCAGCCCCCGCATTTT | CSARGDRGRGQPPHF
TRBJ1-1 | TRBD1 | TRBV6-2/TRBV6-3 | . | TGTGCCAGCAGTCCATTGGACAGGGCTGCTGAAGCTTTCTTT | CASSPLDRAAEAFF
TRBJ1-5 | TRBD1 | TRBV12-3/TRBV12-4 | many | TGTGCCAGCAGACACGACAGGGGTGTTCAGCCCCAGCATTTT | CASRHDRGVQPQHF
TRBJ2-5 | TRBD2 | TRBV19 | few | TGTGCCAGTAGTGCTCGACTAGCGGGAGTACTCCAAGAGACCCAGTACTTC | CASSARLAGVLQETQYF
TRBJ2-1 | . | TRBV2 | . | TGTGCCAGCAGTGAAAGGGCCTACAATGAGCAGTTCTTC | CASSERAYNEQFF
TRBJ2-5 | TRBD1 | TRBV29-1 | few | TGCAGCGTTGGACAGGGTCTAGAGACCCAGTACTTC | CSVGQGLETQYF
TRBJ2-7 | . | TRBV27 | few | TGTGCCAGCAGTAATCCCGGGCACATCTACGAGCAGTACTTC | CASSNPGHIYEQYF
TRBJ2-2 | TRBD2 | TRBV24-1 | . | TGTGCCACCAGTGACCTAGCGGGAGAAACCGGGGAGCTGTTTTTT | CATSDLAGETGELFF
TRBJ2-2 | . | TRBV12-3/TRBV12-4 | . | TGTGCCAGCAGTTTTCTGGGTCTGGGAACCGGGGAGCTGTTTTTT | CASSFLGLGTGELFF
TRBJ2-2 | . | TRBV7-6 | few | TGTGCCAGCAGCTCATACGGGGGTATCGGGGAGCTGTTTTTT | CASSSYGGIGELFF
TRBJ2-5 | TRBD1 | TRBV7-9 | few | TGTGCCAGCAGCGCGGACAGGGGAATGGGGACCCAGTACTTC | CASSADRGMGTQYF
TRBJ1-3 | . | TRBV6-1 | many | TGTGCCAGCAGTCTCAGACAGTATTTGGAAGGAAACACCATATATTTT | CASSLRQYLEGNTIYF
TRBJ1-1 | . | TRBV4-1 | . | TGCGCCAGCAGCCAACAAAAGGCCCTAAAGTTGAACACTGAAGCTTTCTTT | CASSQQKALKLNTEAFF
TRBJ1-5 | TRBD1 | TRBV28 | many | TGTGCCACCAGCGAGGACAGGATCAATCAGCCCCAGCATTTT | CATSEDRINQPQHF
TRBJ1-1 | . | TRBV7-8 | many | TGTGCCAGCAGCTTAGTTCAGGGCGCTGAAGCTTTCTTT | CASSLVQGAEAFF
TRBJ1-5 | . | TRBV5-6 | . | TGTGCCAGCAGCTATCAGGGTCCCAATCAGCCCCAGCATTTT | CASSYQGPNQPQHF
TRBJ2-5 | TRBD2 | TRBV7-8 | many | TGTGCCAGCAGCCCCATCGGGGGGGGTTGGGAGACCCAGTACTTC | CASSPIGGGWETQYF
TRBJ2-3 | TRBD2 | TRBV27 | . | TGTGCCAGCACTAGGGCTAGCGGGAGTTCAGATACGCAGTATTTT | CASTRASGSSDTQYF
TRBJ2-4 | . | TRBV19 | few | TGTGCCAGTAGCATGGAGGGCCTCGGGGACATTCAGTACTTC | CASSMEGLGDIQYF
TRBJ2-7 | . | TRBV6-1 | many | TGTGCCAGCAGTCCGATACAGGAAACCTACGAGCAGTACTTC | CASSPIQETYEQYF
TRBJ1-1 | . | TRBV9 | . | TGTGCCAGCAGCGTAGTCTCGGGAAAACATCGTGGGAACACTGAAGCTTTCTTT | CASSVVSGKHRGNTEAFF